This T cell receptor beta chain is drawn from a study of blood T cell repertoires in COVID-19. Profiled with immunoSEQ multiplex PCR; TCRdb holds only in-frame clones, not every one. The table includes roughly 230,000 clones, 82% detected once. The CDR3 runs to 14 residues. V was cut by 6 bases and J by 3 bases, with 12 bases left in between. The germline gives CDR1 MNHEY, CDR2 SVGAGI. The table lists this clone with a few counts. V gene TRBV6-5 combines with J gene TRBJ1-5; D remains ambiguous. This receptor was identified in a woman of 80 years or more with acute or convalescent COVID-19. Sequences were obtained from peripheral blood. CDR3 DNA: TGTGCCAGCAGGACAACAGCCTCCAATCAGCCCCAGCATTTT. Its translation: CASRTTASNQPQHF.